This TCR beta chain was found in a study of T cells after yellow fever vaccination. The study, taken as a whole, reports: Only a small proportion of the clonotypes turned up in both the CD4 and the CD8 compartments, likely arising from convergent recombination. Subsequent booster samples again held most clones from primary vaccination (just under 98% CD4, over 80% CD8).

Germline-derived CDR1 and CDR2 are DFQATT and SNEGSKA (reference sequence). The CDR3 is made up of 18 amino acids. The ends lost 2 bases at V and 0 bases at J; junction bases unmatched: 12. In making TCR cDNA, 5'RACE template switching added a universal primer site and UMIs to it. TCRdb re-called the 5' RACE reads with MiXCR, one entry per CDR3 protein. The sample has 30,000 or so distinct CDR3 sequences, roughly 6% seen once. The receptor was derived from a man under 40 who received the YFV17D yellow fever vaccine. The rearrangement links TRBV20-1 to TRBJ2-3, with 9 bases identical to TRBD1. This specimen was PBMCs, either bulk or a sorted T-cell subset (CD4+, CD8+, memory, or dextramer-sorted; not recorded which), taken on the day of the yellow fever booster vaccination. The CDR3, as DNA: TGCAGTGCTAGACCAGGTCCGGGACAGGGAACTAGCACAGATACGCAGTATTTT. The encoded protein is CSARPGPGQGTSTDTQYF.